The table lists the clone carrying this T cell receptor (beta chain) with many counts. Antigen unknown. From fresh peripheral blood, over 9 ml in volume, the PBMCs were obtained. Amplification of TCR beta CDR3 regions used RNA transcripts. HTBI primers served in a first-round RT-PCR, which a second-round multiplex PCR followed. TCRdb independently ran MiXCR on the multiplex PCR reads; one entry per CDR3 protein. The sample has 400,000 to 500,000 distinct CDR3 sequences, 20% to 25% seen once. This entry comes from a study of Graves' ophthalmopathy and Graves' hyperthyroidism. Study observations and caveats: With 70.59% sensitivity and about 74% specificity, the model predicted ophthalmopathy progression.

J lost 2 bases, V lost 6 bases, and 2 bases had no gene match. The CDR3 extends over 12 amino acids. Germline values: CDR1 DFQATT, CDR2 SNEGSKA (reference sequence). The sequence came from a woman between 18 and 30 years old with stable Graves' hyperthyroidism. The V gene is TRBV20-1, the J gene TRBJ2-5; 8 nucleotides agree with TRBD2. Sequenced sample: peripheral blood. CDR3 nucleotides: TGCAGTGCCATAGCGGGACAAGAGACCCAGTACTTC. This encodes CSAIAGQETQYF.